Below are 32 T cell receptor beta chains sequenced from a single sample in a study of T-cell reconstitution after alpha-beta-depleted transplantation in children. The TCRbeta library was prepared with unique molecular identifiers. TCRdb analysed the PCR reads with MiXCR anew, one entry per CDR3 protein. The sample gives 580,000 or so distinct CDR3 sequences, under 25% of which show up once; 13% to 15% is in the top ten. Sequenced here: PBMCs, mostly from graft donor cells, sampled 360 days after TCRalphabeta/CD19-depleted stem cell transplant. The receptors were sampled from a boy under two years old who had a stem cell transplant for acute myeloid leukemia, so the T cells may come from the graft donor.

This clonotype appeared once. This chain links TRBV7-8 with TRBJ2-3; 8 nucleotides align to TRBD2. V lost 5 bases to trimming and J lost 4 bases; unmatched junction nucleotides: 8. The germline V gene encodes CDR1 SGHVS and CDR2 FQNEAQ. The length of the CDR3 is 15 residues. The CDR3 DNA reads as TGTGCCAGCAGCCTCTCCGGGGGGGCCCCAGATACGCAGTATTTT. Protein: CASSLSGGAPDTQYF.

In nucleotides, the CDR3 is TGCGCCAGCAGCGGAGAGCAGGGGCGGAACTCCTACGAGCAGTACGTC. Residues: CASSGEQGRNSYEQYV. J is TRBJ2-7 and V is TRBV5-1; weak D call: TRBD1 (6 bases). V lost 4 bases and J 0 bases, leaving 17 bases between the germline ends. The CDR3 length is 16 residues. Per the germline V gene, CDR1 is SGHRS and CDR2 is YFSETQ.

The rearrangement links TRBV7-2 to TRBJ2-5; 9 nucleotides match TRBD2. There are 16 residues in the CDR3. With V trimmed by 5 bases and J by 1 base, 8 bases remained unmatched. Looked up from germline, CDR1 is SGHTA and CDR2 is FQGNSA. The CDR3 DNA reads as TGTGCCAGCAGCCCCCAGAGACTAGCGGCCCAAGAGACCCAGTACTTC. Protein sequence: CASSPQRLAAQETQYF.

This rearrangement joins TRBV28 to TRBJ2-5; 10 nucleotides line up with TRBD2. Trimming took 1 base from V and 4 from J; bases not matched to a gene: 6. The germline CDR1 and CDR2 sequences are MDHEN and SYDVKM. The length of the CDR3 is 16 residues. In DNA form, the CDR3 reads TGTGCCAGCAGTTTATTTCTAGCGGGGGTGGTAGAGACCCAGTACTTC. It codes for CASSLFLAGVVETQYF.

This clonotype was counted only a few times. This chain joins TRBV20-1 and TRBJ2-7; D is ambiguous. CDR1 and CDR2 from the germline V gene are DFQATT and SNEGSKA (reference sequence). Deletions cut 3 bases from V and 3 bases from J, with 21 bases between. CDR3 length: 16 residues. The CDR3 here is CSASESFSGRYYEQYV. CDR3 sequence (DNA): TGCAGTGCTAGTGAATCCTTTTCGGGCCGCTACTACGAGCAGTACGTC.

The chain joins TRBV20-1 to TRBJ1-5, with D possibly matching TRBD1 (5 bases). The CDR3 sequence is 14 residues long. Trimming shortened V by 3 bases and J by 4 bases, and 13 bases separated the two germline ends. Germline CDR1 and CDR2: DFQATT and SNEGSKA (reference sequence). CDR3 protein: CSARGGQVNQPQHF. DNA for the CDR3: TGCAGTGCTAGGGGCGGACAAGTGAATCAGCCCCAGCATTTT.

Worth noting for this clonotype: Being one base from a much bigger clone, this may be a read error. CDR3 in amino acids: CASSLRQGQEEYF. DNA of the CDR3: TGTGCCAGCAGTTTACGGCAGGGTCAAGAGGAGTACTTC. The chain is built from TRBV12-3 or TRBV12-4 and TRBJ2-7; TRBD1 might be the D (5 bases). V lost 2 bases and J lost 11, with 16 bases in between. The CDR3 has 13 residues.

The sample holds many counts of this clonotype. V is TRBV5-1 and J is TRBJ2-5; 10 bases match TRBD2. Germline CDR1 reads SGHRS; CDR2 reads YFSETQ. This CDR3 has 16 residues. V lost 2 bases and J lost 1; bases outside the gene matches: 5. This CDR3 reads CASSFTSGEIQETQYF. The CDR3 bases are TGCGCCAGCAGCTTTACTAGCGGGGAAATCCAAGAGACCCAGTACTTC.

This clonotype was seen more than once but under ten times. The chain combines TRBV20-1 with TRBJ2-6, with 7 bases identical to TRBD1. The CDR3 contains 17 residues. The V and J ends lost 1 base and 0 bases, in that order; junction bases with no gene match: 6. Germline CDR1 is DFQATT and CDR2 is SNEGSKA (reference sequence). As DNA, the CDR3 is TGCAGTGCTAGAGTGAGGGGGCTAGACTCTGGGGCCAACGTCCTGACTTTC. It is translated as CSARVRGLDSGANVLTF.

The chain uses TRBV6-6 and TRBJ1-1; 7 positions match TRBD1. The CDR3 extends over 13 amino acids. The trim removed 4 bases at V and 4 bases at J, leaving 3 bases unmatched. Germline CDR1 and CDR2: MNHNY and SVGAGI (reference sequence). CDR3 bases: TGTGCCAGCAGTTTTCGACAGGGCACTGAAGCTTTCTTT. It is translated as CASSFRQGTEAFF.

The rearrangement uses TRBV7-8 and TRBJ2-2, with TRBD1 as a possible D gene (5 bases). Trimming stripped 5 bases from V and 0 bases from J, with 13 bases between. There are 16 residues in the CDR3. Germline V gene lookup returns CDR1 SGHVS and CDR2 FQNEAQ. The CDR3 spells CASSLELGPNTGELFF. In DNA, the CDR3 is TGTGCCAGCAGCCTCGAATTGGGGCCGAACACCGGGGAGCTGTTTTTT. The full variable domain, completed using reference TRBV7-8 and TRBJ2-2, is GAGVSQSPRYKVAKRGQDVALRCDPISGHVSLFWYQQALGQGPEFLTYFQNEAQLDKSGLPSDRFFAERPEGSVSTLKIQRTQQEDSAVYLCASSLELGPNTGELFFGEGSRLTVL.

The J gene is TRBJ2-1, the V gene TRBV4-1, with TRBD2 as a possible D gene (8 bases). Germline V gene data show CDR1 as MGHRA and CDR2 as YSYEKL. The CDR3 has 18 amino acids. Deletions cut 1 base from V and 1 base from J, with 17 bases between. CDR3 sequence reads: CASSQAEGGGGSYNEQFF. DNA of the CDR3: TGCGCCAGCAGCCAAGCTGAAGGGGGCGGGGGGTCCTACAATGAGCAGTTCTTC.

The rearrangement joins TRBV3-1 to TRBJ1-2, with D unresolved. CDR3 length: 15 amino acids. V was shortened by 0 bases and J by 4 bases, with 12 bases between the two germline ends. Germline values: CDR1 LGHDT, CDR2 YNNKEL (reference sequence). CDR3 residues: CASSQEGFSSYGYTF. In DNA form, the CDR3 reads TGTGCCAGCAGCCAAGAAGGGTTTTCTAGCTATGGCTACACCTTC. The variable domain in full, with the rest retrieved from reference TRBV3-1 and TRBJ1-2, is DTAVSQTPKYLVTQMGNDKSIKCEQNLGHDTMYWYKQDSKKFLKIMFSYNNKELIINETVPNRFSPKSPDKAHLNLHINSLELGDSAVYFCASSQEGFSSYGYTFGSGTRLTVV.

This clonotype came up a few times. The V and J genes are TRBV4-1 and TRBJ1-1; D remains unclear. The V end was cut by 5 bases, the J end by 11 bases, with 21 bases between. The germline CDR1 and CDR2 sequences are MGHRA and YSYEKL. This CDR3 is 14 amino acids long. The CDR3 sequence: CASSSTSAASGAFF. DNA for the CDR3: TGCGCCAGCAGCTCTACCTCGGCCGCCTCCGGGGCTTTCTTT.

The V call is TRBV7-9, the J call TRBJ2-7; maybe TRBD2 (6 bases). The germline CDR1 and CDR2 sequences are SEHNR and FQNEAQ (reference sequence). The CDR3 has 15 residues. Trimming pared 8 bases from V and 0 bases from J, leaving 17 bases between. The CDR3 DNA reads as TGTGCCAGCTCCCTTCACGGAGGGAGCTCCTACGAGCAGTACTTC. Translating it yields CASSLHGGSSYEQYF. The full variable domain, completed using reference TRBV7-9 and TRBJ2-7, is DTGVSQNPRHKITKRGQNVTFRCDPISEHNRLYWYRQTLGQGPEFLTYFQNEAQLEKSRLLSDRFSAERPKGSFSTLEIQRTEQGDSAMYLCASSLHGGSSYEQYFGPGTRLTVT.

The CDR3 nucleotides read TGCAGTGCTGGAACCCGGGACACTAACTCCTACGAGCAGTACGTC. This sequence encodes CSAGTRDTNSYEQYV. V is TRBV20-1 and J is TRBJ2-7, with a weak D call TRBD1 (6 bases). This CDR3 region has 15 residues. The V gene's germline CDR1 is DFQATT and CDR2 SNEGSKA (reference sequence). V gave up 5 bases and J gave up 0 bases, with 17 bases separating them.

This clonotype was seen repeatedly, ten times or more. The rearrangement joins TRBV3-1 to TRBJ1-1; 12 bases are shared with TRBD1. Per germline, CDR1 LGHDT and CDR2 YNNKEL (reference sequence). The CDR3 is 15 residues long. The ends lost 4 bases at V and 11 bases at J; junction bases unmatched: 11. The CDR3 DNA is TGTGCCAGCAGCCCGGGACAGGGGGCGGGGTTGGCCGCTTTCTTT. It encodes CASSPGQGAGLAAFF.

The rearrangement uses TRBV10-3 and TRBJ2-7; D assignment may be TRBD1 or TRBD2 (5 bases each). Per germline, CDR1 ENHRY and CDR2 SYGVKD. The CDR3 runs 13 residues. Trimming removed 4 bases from V and 3 bases from J, with 10 bases in between. The chain's CDR3 is CAISAGTDYEQYV. The CDR3 coding sequence is TGTGCCATCAGTGCTGGGACGGACTACGAGCAGTACGTC.

The rearrangement links TRBV20-1 to TRBJ2-1; 7 bases line up with TRBD2. Germline trimming cut 5 bases from V and 7 bases from J; bases unmatched to any gene: 11. The germline V gene has CDR1 DFQATT and CDR2 SNEGSKA (reference sequence). This CDR3 region has 14 residues. The CDR3 DNA is TGCAGTGCTCATAGGGTTTTCGGGGGGAATGAGCAGTTCTTC. Translated, it gives CSAHRVFGGNEQFF.

This clonotype came up a few times. This sequence joins TRBV4-3 and TRBJ1-2; D gene uncertain. Deletions cut 0 bases from V and 4 bases from J, with 15 bases between. This CDR3 region has 16 residues. CDR1 LGHNA and CDR2 YSLEER come from the germline V gene. The CDR3 protein is CASSQDVTRGFYGYTF. Here the CDR3 DNA reads TGCGCCAGCAGCCAAGATGTAACGAGAGGTTTCTATGGCTACACCTTC.

This chain links TRBV10-3 with TRBJ2-5, with D perhaps matching TRBD2 (5 bases). The ends were cut back, 5 bases at V and 5 bases at J, with 18 bases in the middle. The CDR3 is made up of 15 amino acids. Looked up from germline, CDR1 is ENHRY and CDR2 is SYGVKD. The CDR3 sequence is CAISHYSGVAETQYF. The CDR3 DNA reads TGTGCCATCAGTCATTATTCGGGCGTAGCGGAGACCCAGTACTTC.

The V call is TRBV20-1, the J call TRBJ2-7; 10 bases map to TRBD2. Losses at the gene ends were 8 bases for V and 4 bases for J; bases not matched to a gene: 14. The CDR3 extends over 15 amino acids. Germline V gene data show CDR1 as DFQATT and CDR2 as SNEGSKA (reference sequence). CDR3 in amino acids: CSMHTGAGGPYEQYF. The DNA of the CDR3 is TGCAGTATGCACACGGGAGCGGGGGGGCCTTACGAGCAGTACTTC.

This clonotype was observed many times. This sequence joins TRBV29-1 and TRBJ1-4; the match to TRBD1 covers 10 bases. The CDR3 covers 13 residues. CDR1 SQVTM and CDR2 ANQGSEA come from the germline V gene. The V segment lost 7 bases and the J segment 8 bases; nucleotides outside the gene matches: 7. In DNA form, the CDR3 reads TGCAGCGCTCTGAAGACAGGGGGCGAAAAACTGTTTTTT. It is translated as CSALKTGGEKLFF.

This clonotype appeared many times. The rearrangement joins TRBV20-1 to TRBJ2-5; no clear D gene. Germline assignment: CDR1 DFQATT and CDR2 SNEGSKA (reference sequence). Trimming pared 6 bases from V and 1 base from J, leaving 12 bases between. The CDR3 has 13 residues. Here the CDR3 reads CSAPPRGQETQYF. Written as DNA, the CDR3 is TGCAGTGCACCGCCTAGAGGCCAAGAGACCCAGTACTTC.

The chain links TRBV19 to TRBJ1-5; D not resolved. The ends were cut back, 7 bases at V and 3 bases at J, with 13 bases in the middle. The CDR3 loop spans 14 amino acids. Germline loops: CDR1 LNHDA, CDR2 SQIVND (reference sequence). Here the CDR3 reads CASTPGRNNQPQHF. CDR3 sequence (DNA): TGTGCCAGTACCCCCGGACGGAACAATCAGCCCCAGCATTTT. The variable domain in full, with the rest retrieved from reference TRBV19 and TRBJ1-5, is DGGITQSPKYLFRKEGQNVTLSCEQNLNHDAMYWYRQDPGQGLRLIYYSQIVNDFQKGDIAEGYSVSREKKESFPLTVTSAQKNPTAFYLCASTPGRNNQPQHFGDGTRLSIL.

The chain couples TRBV15 to TRBJ2-1; D is possibly TRBD1 or TRBD2 (5 bases each). Trimming cost V 0 bases and J 9 bases, with 12 bases left between them. Germline values: CDR1 LNHNV, CDR2 YYDKDF (reference sequence). This CDR3 comprises 14 residues. CDR3 amino acids: CATSRDLGVGEQFF. For the CDR3, the DNA is TGTGCCACCAGCAGAGATCTGGGGGTGGGTGAGCAGTTCTTC. Using reference TRBV15 and TRBJ2-1 for the parts outside the CDR3, the full variable domain is DAMVIQNPRYQVTQFGKPVTLSCSQTLNHNVMYWYQQKSSQAPKLLFHYYDKDFNNEADTPDNFQSRRPNTSFCFLDIRSPGLGDTAMYLCATSRDLGVGEQFFGPGTRLTVL.

The rearrangement uses TRBV11-3 and TRBJ2-1; D is unresolved. Germline V CDR1 and CDR2: SGHNT, YENEEA. V lost 4 bases, J lost 3 bases, and 7 bases lay in between. This CDR3 region has 13 residues. CDR3 DNA sequence: TGTGCCAGCAGCTCGAAATTCTACAATGAGCAGTTCTTC. This codes for CASSSKFYNEQFF. The full variable domain, with the rest looked up from reference TRBV11-3 and TRBJ2-1, is EAGVVQSPRYKIIEKKQPVAFWCNPISGHNTLYWYLQNLGQGPELLIRYENEEAVDDSQLPKDRFSAERLKGVDSTLKIQPAELGDSAVYLCASSSKFYNEQFFGPGTRLTVL.

The table lists this clonotype with many counts. The V and J genes are TRBV11-2 and TRBJ2-1, with 9 bases matching TRBD2. CDR3 length: 11 amino acids. Per the germline V gene, CDR1 is SGHAT and CDR2 is FQNNGV. The CDR3 DNA sequence: TGTGCTCTAGCGGGGTACAATGAGCAGTTCTTC. Amino acid sequence: CALAGYNEQFF.

In regard to this clonotype: This may stem from a read error, because a much larger clone lies one nucleotide away. The rearrangement links TRBV7-9 to TRBJ2-5; 8 bases are shared with TRBD2. Germline loops: CDR1 SEHNR, CDR2 FQNEAQ (reference sequence). V was clipped by 5 bases and J by 2 bases; unmatched bases: 10. The CDR3 length is 16 residues. The chain's CDR3 is CASSPWTSSQQETQYF. In nucleotides, the CDR3 is TGTGCCAGCAGCCCTTGGACTAGCAGCCAACAAGAGACCCAGTACTTC.

Only a few counts were recorded for this clonotype. Written as DNA, the CDR3 is TGTGCCAGCAGCCCGGGACTAGCGGGGGGCCGAGACAATGAGCAGTTCTTC. It specifies CASSPGLAGGRDNEQFF. The chain uses TRBV4-2 and TRBJ2-1; 15 bases map to TRBD2. Trimming cost V 4 bases and J 5 bases; bases outside gene matches: 6. Germline V gene data show CDR1 as LGHNA and CDR2 as YNFKEQ. The CDR3 extends over 17 amino acids.

This clonotype was found many times. The chain employs TRBV7-6 and TRBJ2-1; no reliable D call. Trimming pared 1 base from V and 4 bases from J, leaving 5 bases between. The CDR3 has 13 residues. Germline V gives CDR1 SGHVS, CDR2 FNYEAQ. The CDR3, as DNA: TGTGCCAGCAGCTTAGTCGTTTACAATGAGCAGTTCTTC. This translates into CASSLVVYNEQFF.

This clonotype occurred many times. V usage is TRBV7-2 and J usage is TRBJ2-3, with TRBD1 matching over 12 bases. V was pared by 2 bases and J by 6 bases, with 9 bases of the junction left unmatched. Per the germline V gene, CDR1 is SGHTA and CDR2 is FQGNSA. This CDR3 has 17 residues. The CDR3 coding sequence is TGTGCCAGCAGCTTATTAGACGGGACAGGGGGCTTGGATACGCAGTATTTT. Residues: CASSLLDGTGGLDTQYF.